The 18 T cell receptor beta chains below come from one sample, sequenced in a study of cytomegalovirus exposure and HLA in healthy donors. Clones were sequenced by immunoSEQ multiplex PCR, and TCRdb holds only the in-frame ones, with some missing. There are fewer than 90,000 clones in the sample; approximately 93% occur only once, and approximately 3.5% lies in the top ten. The specimen sequenced was PBMCs. These receptor sequences come from a woman between 18 and 29 years old in good health and CMV-seropositive.

The V and J genes are TRBV18 and TRBJ1-1; D gene uncertain. The CDR3 extends over 13 amino acids. Germline V gene lookup returns CDR1 KGHSH and CDR2 LQKENI. The V end lost 0 bases, the J end lost 7 bases, and 9 bases lay between the germline ends. In DNA, the CDR3 is TGTGCCAGCTCACCACCGAGTAAGAGTGAAGCTTTCTTT. Residues: CASSPPSKSEAFF. The full variable domain, its missing parts supplied by reference TRBV18 and TRBJ1-1, is NAGVMQNPRHLVRRRGQEARLRCSPMKGHSHVYWYRQLPEEGLKFMVYLQKENIIDESGMPKERFSAEFPKEGPSILRIQQVVRGDSAAYFCASSPPSKSEAFFGQGTRLTVV.

The chain couples TRBV7-8 to TRBJ1-5; no clear D. The ends were cut back, 1 base at V and 3 bases at J, with 7 bases in the middle. The CDR3 is 14 amino acids. Germline V lookup: CDR1 SGHVS, CDR2 FQNEAQ. CDR3 region: CASSLERDNQPQHF. CDR3 in DNA: TGTGCCAGCAGCTTAGAGCGGGACAATCAGCCCCAGCATTTT.

The gene calls are TRBV19 and TRBJ2-1; 10 positions match TRBD1. Germline loops: CDR1 LNHDA, CDR2 SQIVND (reference sequence). The ends lost 10 bases at V and 3 bases at J; junction bases unmatched: 3. The length of the CDR3 is 13 residues. This chain's CDR3 is CATGTGVYNEQFF. The DNA for the CDR3 is TGTGCCACCGGGACAGGGGTCTACAATGAGCAGTTCTTC.

The chain recombines TRBV29-1 with TRBJ2-7; 9 bases match TRBD1. Germline V gene sequence: CDR1 SQVTM, CDR2 ANQGSEA. V trimming: 3 bases; J trimming: 7 bases; junction bases outside the gene matches: 10. The CDR3 spans 14 residues. CDR3 protein: CSVDVTGGRVEQYF. CDR3 in DNA: TGCAGCGTTGATGTGACAGGGGGGCGGGTTGAGCAGTACTTC.

This chain joins TRBV4-3 and TRBJ1-2; weak D call: TRBD1 (6 bases). Deletions cut 0 bases from V and 4 bases from J, with 15 bases between. CDR1 and CDR2 (germline): LGHNA, YSLEER. This CDR3 spans 16 amino acids. The CDR3 loop is CASSQDLIDRSYGYTF. The CDR3 DNA reads as TGCGCCAGCAGCCAAGATCTGATAGACAGGTCCTATGGCTACACCTTC.

V and J are TRBV5-1 and TRBJ1-1; D ambiguous. The germline gives CDR1 SGHRS, CDR2 YFSETQ. V lost 4 bases to trimming and J lost 7 bases, with 11 bases between them. The CDR3 covers 12 residues. The CDR3 region has the DNA TGCGCCAGCAGCCCGGCGGGGATTGAAGCTTTCTTT. Amino acid sequence: CASSPAGIEAFF. Complete variable domain (other parts from reference TRBV5-1 and TRBJ1-1): KAGVTQTPRYLIKTRGQQVTLSCSPISGHRSVSWYQQTPGQGLQFLFEYFSETQRNKGNFPGRFSGRQFSNSRSEMNVSTLELGDSALYLCASSPAGIEAFFGQGTRLTVV.

This chain connects TRBV29-1 to TRBJ2-3; 9 positions match TRBD2. Germline values: CDR1 SQVTM, CDR2 ANQGSEA. CDR3 length equals 14 residues. J gave up 0 bases and V 2 bases, and 0 bases lay outside the gene matches. Written as DNA, the CDR3 is TGCAGCGTTGAAACTAGCGGGAGCACAGATACGCAGTATTTT. It translates to CSVETSGSTDTQYF.

CDR3 in amino acids: CATELGFETQYF. The CDR3 DNA sequence: TGTGCCACCGAACTCGGTTTTGAGACCCAGTACTTC. The chain has TRBV6-4 and TRBJ2-5, with unresolved D. The V gene's germline CDR1 is MRHNA and CDR2 SNTAGT. V lost 10 bases and J 5 bases, leaving 14 bases between the germline ends. The CDR3 is made up of 12 amino acids.

The chain joins TRBV9 to TRBJ2-7; perhaps TRBD1 as D (5 bases). The CDR3 is 15 amino acids. With 3 bases removed from V and 0 bases from J, the gap between germline ends came to 13 bases. Germline CDR1 and CDR2: SGDLS and YYNGEE. The CDR3 coding sequence is TGTGCCAGCAGCGCCGCCGACAGCTTCTCCTACGAGCAGTACTTC. This sequence encodes CASSAADSFSYEQYF.

This chain joins TRBV7-3 and TRBJ2-7; 9 bases fit TRBD2. Germline V gene data show CDR1 as SGHTA and CDR2 as FQGTGA. The V and J ends lost 2 bases and 6 bases, in that order; junction bases with no gene match: 5. This CDR3 has 14 residues. CDR3 protein: CASSLRGGASEQYF. DNA for the CDR3: TGTGCCAGCAGCTTACGCGGGGGGGCCAGCGAGCAGTACTTC.

The V and J genes are TRBV30 and TRBJ1-5; 7 bases align to TRBD1. Germline lookup yields CDR1 GTSNPN and CDR2 SVGIG (reference sequence). The CDR3 contains 13 residues. V was pared by 1 base and J by 8 bases, with 5 bases of the junction left unmatched. The CDR3 DNA is TGTGCCTGGAGTGGACAGGGCGAGGAGCCCCAGCATTTT. It translates to CAWSGQGEEPQHF. Using reference TRBV30 and TRBJ1-5 for the parts outside the CDR3, the full variable domain is SQTIHQWPATLVQPVGSPLSLECTVEGTSNPNLYWYRQAAGRGLQLLFYSVGIGQISSEVPQNLSASRPQDRQFILSSKKLLLSDSGFYLCAWSGQGEEPQHFGDGTRLSIL.

DNA for the CDR3: TGTGCCAGTAGAGGGACAGGAGCTAACTATGGCTACACCTTC. Protein product: CASRGTGANYGYTF. The chain is built from TRBV19 and TRBJ1-2; 8 bases are a match to TRBD1. CDR1 and CDR2 from the germline V gene are LNHDA and SQIVND (reference sequence). The CDR3 runs 14 residues. Trimming at V came to 6 bases and at J to 0 bases, leaving 3 bases not matched to a gene.

The V gene is TRBV5-4, the J gene TRBJ2-4; TRBD1 aligns across 9 bases. Trimming at V came to 0 bases and at J to 0 bases, leaving 10 bases not matched to a gene. Germline CDR1 reads SGHNT; CDR2 reads YYREEE (reference sequence). The CDR3 is 19 residues long. In nucleotides, the CDR3 is TGTGCCAGCAGCTTGGGGGACAGGGATAGACCGCTAGCCAAAAACATTCAGTACTTC. Translation: CASSLGDRDRPLAKNIQYF. The variable domain in full, completed from reference TRBV5-4 and TRBJ2-4, reads ETGVTQSPTHLIKTRGQQVTLRCSSQSGHNTVSWYQQALGQGPQFIFQYYREEENGRGNFPPRFSGLQFPNYSSELNVNALELDDSALYLCASSLGDRDRPLAKNIQYFGAGTRLSVL.

The chain recombines TRBV15 with TRBJ2-4; 12 nucleotides line up with TRBD2. Germline CDR1 reads LNHNV; CDR2 reads YYDKDF (reference sequence). The CDR3 extends over 17 amino acids. Unmatched junction bases numbered 6, after V lost 3 bases and J lost 3 bases. CDR3 sequence: CATSRLLAGGGKNIQYF. CDR3 nucleotide sequence: TGTGCCACCAGCAGGCTCCTAGCGGGAGGGGGCAAAAACATTCAGTACTTC. The variable domain in full, completed from reference TRBV15 and TRBJ2-4, reads DAMVIQNPRYQVTQFGKPVTLSCSQTLNHNVMYWYQQKSSQAPKLLFHYYDKDFNNEADTPDNFQSRRPNTSFCFLDIRSPGLGDTAMYLCATSRLLAGGGKNIQYFGAGTRLSVL.

The V gene is TRBV14, the J gene TRBJ2-3, with D possibly matching TRBD1 (6 bases). The germline CDR1 and CDR2 sequences are SGHDN and FVKESK. Trimming left V 5 bases short and J 3 bases short, with 12 bases between. This CDR3 is built from 14 residues. The CDR3 DNA is TGTGCCAGCAGCTCAGCAGGGGCTACAGATACGCAGTATTTT. Translated: CASSSAGATDTQYF.

The genes are TRBV2 and TRBJ2-6, with TRBD1 identical over 7 bases. Per germline, CDR1 SNHLY and CDR2 FYNNEI. V gave up 4 bases and J gave up 4 bases; unmatched junction bases: 7. The CDR3 extends over 16 amino acids. CDR3 sequence (DNA): TGTGCCAGCAGTGCTGAGGGGGCGGCCGGGGCCAACGTCCTGACTTTC. Translating gives CASSAEGAAGANVLTF.

The rearrangement joins TRBV6-5 to TRBJ1-1, with D possibly being TRBD1 (5 bases). V was cut by 4 bases and J by 3 bases, with 12 bases left in between. Germline V lookup: CDR1 MNHEY, CDR2 SVGAGI. This CDR3 comprises 14 residues. CDR3 bases: TGTGCCAGCAGTTTCAGGGTCGGGCACACTGAAGCTTTCTTT. Its protein product is CASSFRVGHTEAFF.

This clone was detected once. This rearrangement joins TRBV7-3 to TRBJ2-5; 8 bases are shared with TRBD2. The V gene end was trimmed by 4 bases and the J gene end by 5 bases; junction bases not matched to a gene: 9. The CDR3 covers 15 residues. Per germline, CDR1 SGHTA and CDR2 FQGTGA. CDR3 bases: TGTGCCAGCAGCTCCTTCGGGAGGGCCGCGGAGACCCAGTACTTC. It is translated as CASSSFGRAAETQYF.